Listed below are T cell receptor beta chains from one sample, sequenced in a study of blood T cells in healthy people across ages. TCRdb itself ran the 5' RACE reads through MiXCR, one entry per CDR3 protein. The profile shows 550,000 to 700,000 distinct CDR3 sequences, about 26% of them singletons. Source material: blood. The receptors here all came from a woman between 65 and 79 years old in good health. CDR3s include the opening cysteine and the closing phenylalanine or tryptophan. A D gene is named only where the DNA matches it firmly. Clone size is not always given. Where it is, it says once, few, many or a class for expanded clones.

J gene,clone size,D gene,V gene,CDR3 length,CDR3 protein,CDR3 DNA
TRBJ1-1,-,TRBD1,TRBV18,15,CASSPRDRVVAEAFF,TGTGCCAGCTCACCCCGGGACAGGGTGGTCGCTGAAGCTTTCTTT
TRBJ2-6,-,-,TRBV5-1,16,CASSLGHRKGANVLTF,TGCGCCAGCAGCTTGGGCCACAGGAAGGGGGCCAACGTCCTGACTTTC
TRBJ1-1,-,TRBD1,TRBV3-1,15,CASSQETGVSTEAFF,TGTGCCAGCAGCCAAGAGACAGGGGTGAGCACTGAAGCTTTCTTT
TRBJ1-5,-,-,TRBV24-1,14,CATSDPGVGAPQHF,TGTGCCACCAGTGACCCCGGGGTAGGTGCGCCCCAGCATTTT
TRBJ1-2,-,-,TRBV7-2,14,CASSSPDRFYGYTF,TGTGCCAGCAGCTCACCCGACAGGTTCTATGGCTACACCTTC
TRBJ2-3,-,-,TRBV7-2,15,CASSPEGGGTDTQYF,TGTGCCAGCAGCCCCGAAGGGGGGGGCACAGATACGCAGTATTTT
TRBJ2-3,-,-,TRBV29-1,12,CSVEQGTDTQYF,TGCAGCGTGGAACAGGGCACAGATACGCAGTATTTT
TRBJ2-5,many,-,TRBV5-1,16,CASSLLSPTSRETQYF,TGCGCCAGCAGCTTGCTTAGCCCCACATCCAGAGAGACCCAGTACTTC
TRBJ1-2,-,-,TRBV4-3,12,CASSHPTSGYTF,TGCGCCAGCAGCCACCCGACGAGTGGCTACACCTTC
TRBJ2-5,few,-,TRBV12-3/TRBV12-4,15,CASSQGSAGGETQYF,TGTGCCAGCAGTCAAGGGTCAGCGGGCGGGGAGACCCAGTACTTC